The 32 T cell receptor beta chains listed next were all sequenced from one sample in a study of cytomegalovirus exposure and HLA in healthy donors. The PCR had 60 Vbeta and 13 Jbeta primers. TCRdb keeps only in-frame clones here, not all; method: immunoSEQ multiplex PCR. The profile shows under 150,000 clones, approximately 78% of them singletons. The sequenced sample consisted of PBMCs. The receptor source for this set is a woman aged 40 to 50 in good health and CMV-seropositive.

The chain joins TRBV7-3 to TRBJ2-2; possible D gene TRBD2, 5 bases. Per germline, CDR1 SGHTA and CDR2 FQGTGA. The CDR3 is 16 residues long. Deletions cut 0 bases from V and 6 bases from J, with 14 bases between. The CDR3 region has the DNA TGTGCCAGCAGCTTAACTTCGTGGGAGTCAGCCGGGGAGCTGTTTTTT. This encodes CASSLTSWESAGELFF.

The chain employs TRBV6-1 and TRBJ2-7, with TRBD1 matching 7 bases. V lost 7 bases to trimming and J lost 2 bases; unmatched junction nucleotides: 5. From germline, CDR1 is MNHNS and CDR2 SASEGT. The CDR3 loop spans 13 amino acids. The CDR3 coding sequence is TGTGCCAGCAACAGGGGAAGGGCCTACGAGCAGTACTTC. It is translated as CASNRGRAYEQYF.

This sequence joins TRBV6-1 and TRBJ2-7, with 14 bases lining up with TRBD2. Looked up from germline, CDR1 is MNHNS and CDR2 is SASEGT. V shed 2 bases, J shed 3 bases, and the junction held 3 bases outside the gene matches. The CDR3 runs to 16 residues. This CDR3 is CASSEPGLAGGYEQYF. The DNA of the CDR3 is TGTGCCAGCAGTGAACCAGGACTAGCGGGAGGCTACGAGCAGTACTTC.

With regard to this clone: Relative to the germline gene, one junction end is altered; a read error may explain this. The chain uses TRBV7-7 and TRBJ2-1; 12 bases align to TRBD2. Germline V gene sequence: CDR1 SSHAT, CDR2 FNYEAQ (reference sequence). CDR3 length equals 16 residues. The CDR3 loop reads CASSPRTSGNLNEQFF. DNA of the CDR3: TGTGCTAGCAGCCCTCGGACTAGCGGGAATCTCAATGAGCAGTTCTTC.

The chain employs TRBV19 and TRBJ2-7, with TRBD2 matching over 10 bases. Trimming cost V 1 base and J 3 bases; bases outside gene matches: 0. The CDR3 is 14 amino acids. CDR1 is LNHDA and CDR2 is SQIVND in the germline V gene (reference sequence). The CDR3 DNA follows: TGTGCCAGTAGTATAGTAGCGGGAGGCTACGAGCAGTACTTC. This translates into CASSIVAGGYEQYF.

For this clone: One junction end does not reproduce the germline sequence, and a read error may be involved. This chain joins TRBV7-7 and TRBJ2-3; 8 bases are shared with TRBD1. This CDR3 has 15 residues. Germline V lookup: CDR1 SSHAT, CDR2 FNYEAQ (reference sequence). In DNA, the CDR3 is TGTGCTAGCAGCTTAGGGACAGGCAGCACAGATACGCAGTATTTT. Translating it yields CASSLGTGSTDTQYF.

This clone was seen once. The V gene is TRBV6-4, the J gene TRBJ2-7; 8 bases match TRBD1. This CDR3 has 13 residues. The germline V gene encodes CDR1 MRHNA and CDR2 SNTAGT. V lost 8 bases, J lost 3 bases, and 6 bases stayed unmatched. CDR3 in amino acids: CASPGTGLYEQYF. DNA of the CDR3: TGTGCCAGCCCCGGGACAGGCCTCTACGAGCAGTACTTC.

The chain links TRBV19 to TRBJ2-7, with TRBD1 identical over 8 bases. Germline V lookup: CDR1 LNHDA, CDR2 SQIVND (reference sequence). V gave up 3 bases and J gave up 4 bases; unmatched junction bases: 8. CDR3 length: 15 residues. The CDR3 loop is CASSIRGQVLYEQYF. In DNA, the CDR3 is TGTGCCAGTAGTATCAGGGGACAGGTCCTTTACGAGCAGTACTTC.

The chain uses TRBV5-1 and TRBJ2-1; TRBD2 aligns across 10 bases. CDR3 length: 15 residues. The germline V gene encodes CDR1 SGHRS and CDR2 YFSETQ. V lost 3 bases, J lost 2 bases, and 2 bases stayed unmatched. CDR3 DNA: TGCGCCAGCAGCTCTAGCGGGGGCACCTACAATGAGCAGTTCTTC. Its protein is CASSSSGGTYNEQFF.

The chain carries TRBV5-1 and TRBJ1-4; D gene unclear. CDR3 size: 15 residues. Trimming removed 4 bases from V and 8 bases from J, with 18 bases in between. The germline V gene has CDR1 SGHRS and CDR2 YFSETQ. The CDR3 reads CASSTEVGVQEKLFF. CDR3 sequence (DNA): TGCGCCAGCAGCACAGAGGTCGGGGTACAGGAAAAACTGTTTTTT.

This chain joins TRBV18 and TRBJ1-5, with D possibly matching TRBD1 (5 bases). Looked up from germline, CDR1 is KGHSH and CDR2 is LQKENI. V dropped 6 bases and J dropped 0 bases, with 9 bases sitting between them. The CDR3 sequence is 14 residues long. CDR3 DNA sequence: TGTGCCAGCTCGACAGAGAATAGCAATCAGCCCCAGCATTTT. This encodes CASSTENSNQPQHF.

This chain uses TRBV5-6 with TRBJ2-7, with 10 bases fitting TRBD2. Germline V gene data show CDR1 as SGHDT and CDR2 as YYEEEE. CDR3 length: 15 residues. The V gene end was trimmed by 4 bases and the J gene end by 6 bases; junction bases not matched to a gene: 10. In DNA, the CDR3 is TGTGCCAGCAGCAAAGGAGCGGGGGGGCTCATCGAGCAGTACTTC. It translates to CASSKGAGGLIEQYF.

This clone was seen just once. V is TRBV13 and J is TRBJ2-7; the match to TRBD2 covers 11 bases. Germline CDR1 and CDR2: PRHDT and FYEKMQ (reference sequence). J gave up 7 bases and V 3 bases, and 8 bases lay outside the gene matches. The CDR3 runs 15 residues. The CDR3 here is CASSFSSGRLEEQYF. CDR3 DNA: TGTGCCAGCAGCTTTTCTAGCGGGAGGCTGGAGGAGCAGTACTTC.

The chain has TRBV2 and TRBJ2-5; 12 nucleotides match TRBD1. V gave up 6 bases and J gave up 4 bases; unmatched junction bases: 6. The V gene's germline CDR1 is SNHLY and CDR2 FYNNEI. This CDR3 comprises 15 residues. CDR3 in DNA: TGTGCCAGCAGAAACCCGGGACAGGGGGCAGAGACCCAGTACTTC. Translated: CASRNPGQGAETQYF.

A few counts support this clone. The chain couples TRBV9 to TRBJ2-5; 8 nucleotides match TRBD2. The V and J ends lost 0 bases and 1 base, in that order; junction bases with no gene match: 5. The germline CDR1 and CDR2 sequences are SGDLS and YYNGEE. There are 16 residues in the CDR3. The CDR3 loop reads CASSVGTGGLQETQYF. DNA of the CDR3: TGTGCCAGCAGCGTAGGAACGGGAGGGCTCCAAGAGACCCAGTACTTC.

The gene calls are TRBV7-2 and TRBJ1-1; D ambiguous. This CDR3 comprises 13 residues. V was trimmed by 6 bases and J by 7 bases, leaving 15 bases between them. From germline, CDR1 is SGHTA and CDR2 FQGNSA. CDR3 DNA sequence: TGTGCCAGCAGTAAAGGACGGGGTGTTGAAGCTTTCTTT. Amino acids: CASSKGRGVEAFF.

This clone was picked up a small number of times. V and J are TRBV28 and TRBJ2-7, with a tentative D call TRBD2 (6 bases). V dropped 7 bases and J dropped 7 bases, with 23 bases sitting between them. The CDR3 totals 15 residues. Germline CDR1 and CDR2: MDHEN and SYDVKM. The CDR3 spells CASTRDRDGLREQYF. The CDR3 DNA is TGTGCCAGCACTAGGGACCGGGACGGACTACGGGAGCAGTACTTC.

The chain couples TRBV6-5 to TRBJ2-1, with 14 bases aligning to TRBD2. Germline trimming cut 2 bases from V and 4 bases from J; bases unmatched to any gene: 1. The length of the CDR3 is 16 residues. In germline, CDR1 is MNHEY, CDR2 SVGAGI. CDR3 sequence: CASSYGLAGGYNEQFF. DNA of the CDR3: TGTGCCAGCAGTTACGGACTAGCGGGAGGTTACAATGAGCAGTTCTTC.

The V gene is TRBV19, the J gene TRBJ2-4; a weak D match, TRBD1 (6 bases). The germline CDR1 and CDR2 sequences are LNHDA and SQIVND (reference sequence). V lost 3 bases and J 8 bases, leaving 11 bases between the germline ends. The CDR3 runs to 13 residues. The CDR3 loop reads CASSMARGYIQYF. For the CDR3, the DNA is TGTGCCAGTAGTATGGCCAGGGGCTACATTCAGTACTTC.

This clone has just a few counts. The chain carries TRBV19 and TRBJ1-2, with D possibly matching TRBD1 (6 bases). Germline V CDR1 and CDR2: LNHDA, SQIVND (reference sequence). The CDR3 consists of 13 residues. Trimming cost V 10 bases and J 6 bases, with 18 bases left between them. The CDR3 nucleotides are TGTGCCACCGGTAGGGGGACGGGAAATGGCTACACCTTC. Translating it yields CATGRGTGNGYTF.

The chain carries TRBV18 and TRBJ2-7; maybe TRBD2 (5 bases). The CDR3 spans 16 residues. V lost 5 bases and J lost 0, with 17 bases in between. Germline V CDR1 and CDR2: KGHSH, LQKENI. The CDR3 region is CASSKLSGIRSYEQYF. In nucleotides, the CDR3 is TGTGCCAGCTCAAAATTATCCGGGATTCGCTCCTACGAGCAGTACTTC.

The CDR3 reads CASSSTSGGANTEAFF. Here the CDR3 DNA reads TGTGCCAGCAGCTCCACAAGTGGAGGAGCGAACACTGAAGCTTTCTTT. The V gene is TRBV7-9, the J gene TRBJ1-1; no firm D call. From germline, CDR1 is SEHNR and CDR2 FQNEAQ (reference sequence). The V and J ends lost 4 bases and 1 base respectively, with 16 bases between them. This CDR3 spans 16 amino acids.

The rearrangement links TRBV6-6 to TRBJ1-6, with 9 bases identical to TRBD1. Trimming at V came to 0 bases and at J to 8 bases, leaving 2 bases not matched to a gene. Looked up from germline, CDR1 is MNHNY and CDR2 is SVGAGI (reference sequence). The length of the CDR3 is 15 residues. The CDR3, as DNA: TGTGCCAGCAGTTACTCGACAGGGGGTTATTCACCCCTCCACTTT. Amino acid sequence: CASSYSTGGYSPLHF.

V usage is TRBV19 and J usage is TRBJ2-1, with a tentative D call TRBD2 (7 bases). The CDR3 is made up of 14 amino acids. V lost 3 bases and J 7 bases, leaving 13 bases between the germline ends. Germline loops: CDR1 LNHDA, CDR2 SQIVND (reference sequence). The CDR3 bases are TGTGCCAGTAGTATTTCGGGGGGCCGGAATGAGCAGTTCTTC. Its translation: CASSISGGRNEQFF.

The chain uses TRBV11-2 and TRBJ2-7; D is unclear. The germline V gene has CDR1 SGHAT and CDR2 FQNNGV. The CDR3 covers 14 residues. Trimming pared 1 base from V and 2 bases from J, leaving 9 bases between. In nucleotides, the CDR3 is TGTGCCAGCAGCTTAGCCCAAGCTGCCTACGAGCAGTACTTC. It yields the protein CASSLAQAAYEQYF.

This clone was recorded only once. The chain combines TRBV28 with TRBJ2-7, with TRBD1 identical over 7 bases. Trimming took 5 bases from V and 1 from J; bases not matched to a gene: 5. Germline assignment: CDR1 MDHEN and CDR2 SYDVKM. CDR3 length: 14 amino acids. The CDR3 spells CASSPPGQSYEQYF. As DNA, the CDR3 is TGTGCCAGCAGTCCCCCGGGACAGTCCTACGAGCAGTACTTC.

The chain employs TRBV6-6 and TRBJ1-2, with TRBD1 as a possible D gene (5 bases). Deletions cut 6 bases from V and 8 bases from J, with 19 bases between. This CDR3 has 14 residues. Germline V gene lookup returns CDR1 MNHNY and CDR2 SVGAGI (reference sequence). CDR3 DNA: TGTGCCAGCAGCCCCGCGGGGGGGGGTCAGGGCTACACCTTC. It specifies CASSPAGGGQGYTF.

The genes are TRBV5-1 and TRBJ2-1; TRBD1 agrees at 8 bases. This CDR3 region has 13 residues. The J segment lost 6 bases and the V segment lost 2 bases, leaving 1 base of the junction unmatched. Per the germline V gene, CDR1 is SGHRS and CDR2 is YFSETQ. The CDR3 is CASSFGTGNEQFF. DNA for the CDR3: TGCGCCAGCAGCTTTGGGACAGGCAATGAGCAGTTCTTC.

The V and J genes are TRBV5-4 and TRBJ2-5; D is uncertain. Per the germline V gene, CDR1 is SGHNT and CDR2 is YYREEE (reference sequence). The CDR3 has 13 residues. V dropped 1 base and J dropped 2 bases, with 6 bases sitting between them. The CDR3 sequence: CASSLSLQETQYF. The CDR3 DNA sequence: TGTGCCAGCAGCTTGTCCTTACAAGAGACCCAGTACTTC. The complete variable domain, with remaining parts taken from reference TRBV5-4 and TRBJ2-5, reads ETGVTQSPTHLIKTRGQQVTLRCSSQSGHNTVSWYQQALGQGPQFIFQYYREEENGRGNFPPRFSGLQFPNYSSELNVNALELDDSALYLCASSLSLQETQYFGPGTRLLVL.

The rearrangement links TRBV5-4 to TRBJ1-1; 7 nucleotides agree with TRBD1. Germline CDR1 reads SGHNT; CDR2 reads YYREEE (reference sequence). This CDR3 spans 18 amino acids. The trim removed 0 bases at V and 0 bases at J, leaving 11 bases unmatched. CDR3: CASSLGVAGGHMNTEAFF. The CDR3 nucleotides are TGTGCCAGCAGCTTGGGAGTAGCAGGGGGACACATGAACACTGAAGCTTTCTTT. Complete variable domain (other parts from reference TRBV5-4 and TRBJ1-1): ETGVTQSPTHLIKTRGQQVTLRCSSQSGHNTVSWYQQALGQGPQFIFQYYREEENGRGNFPPRFSGLQFPNYSSELNVNALELDDSALYLCASSLGVAGGHMNTEAFFGQGTRLTVV.

This clone was detected only once. The chain uses TRBV9 and TRBJ1-2; tentative D call: TRBD1 (6 bases). Germline V gene lookup returns CDR1 SGDLS and CDR2 YYNGEE. The CDR3 totals 13 residues. V shed 2 bases and J shed 5 bases, with 10 bases lying between them. CDR3 sequence: CASSVTGQYGYTF. The DNA of the CDR3 is TGTGCCAGCAGCGTCACAGGGCAATATGGCTACACCTTC.

The rearrangement links TRBV5-1 to TRBJ1-1; D uncertain. This CDR3 has 13 amino acids. Germline loops: CDR1 SGHRS, CDR2 YFSETQ. V dropped 0 bases and J dropped 5 bases, with 8 bases sitting between them. CDR3 nucleotides: TGCGCCAGCAGCTTGGCCGGGGTAACTGAAGCTTTCTTT. Translation gives CASSLAGVTEAFF.